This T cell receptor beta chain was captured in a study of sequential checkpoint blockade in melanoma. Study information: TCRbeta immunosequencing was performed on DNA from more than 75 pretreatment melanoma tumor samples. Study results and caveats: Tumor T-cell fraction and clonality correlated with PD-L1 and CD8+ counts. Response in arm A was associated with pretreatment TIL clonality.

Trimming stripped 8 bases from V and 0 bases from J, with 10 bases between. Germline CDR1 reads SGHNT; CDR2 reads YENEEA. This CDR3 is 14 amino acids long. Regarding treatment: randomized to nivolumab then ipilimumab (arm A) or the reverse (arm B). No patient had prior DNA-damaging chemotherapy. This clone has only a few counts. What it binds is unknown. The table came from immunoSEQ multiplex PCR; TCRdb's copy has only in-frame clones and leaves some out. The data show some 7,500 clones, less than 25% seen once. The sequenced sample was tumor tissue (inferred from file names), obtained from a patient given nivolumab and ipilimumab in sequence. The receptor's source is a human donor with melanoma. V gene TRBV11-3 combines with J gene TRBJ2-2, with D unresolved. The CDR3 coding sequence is TGTGCCAGCCAGACGGAACCGAACACCGGGGAGCTGTTTTTT. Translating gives CASQTEPNTGELFF.